This TCR beta chain was recorded in a study of cytomegalovirus exposure and HLA in healthy donors. V dropped 4 bases and J dropped 5; count of bases not matched to a gene: 8. The CDR3 contains 15 residues. CDR1 and CDR2 from the germline V gene are SGDLS and YYNGEE. This PCR relied on a set of 60 Vbeta primers and 13 Jbeta primers. Profiled with immunoSEQ multiplex PCR; TCRdb holds only in-frame clones, not every one. The table lists 220,000 or so clones, around 83% of them singletons. This clone was counted between two and nine times. This sequence joins TRBV9 and TRBJ1-3, with 8 bases fitting TRBD1. The TCR originated in a middle-aged woman in good health and CMV-seronegative. Sequencing was done on a sample of PBMCs. CDR3 residues: CASSPDWTGRNTIYF. CDR3 bases: TGTGCCAGCAGCCCCGATTGGACAGGGAGAAACACCATATATTTT.